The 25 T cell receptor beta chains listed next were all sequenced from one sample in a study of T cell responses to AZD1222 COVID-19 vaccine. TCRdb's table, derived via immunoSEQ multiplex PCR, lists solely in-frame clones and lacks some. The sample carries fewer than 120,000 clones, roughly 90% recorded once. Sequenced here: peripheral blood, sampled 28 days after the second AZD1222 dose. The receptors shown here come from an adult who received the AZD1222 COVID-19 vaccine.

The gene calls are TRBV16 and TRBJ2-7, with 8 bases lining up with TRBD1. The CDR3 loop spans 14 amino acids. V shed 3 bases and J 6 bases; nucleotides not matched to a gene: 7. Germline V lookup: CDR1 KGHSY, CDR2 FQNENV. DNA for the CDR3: TGTGCCAGCAGCCAGACCGGGACAGGCGGCGAGCAGTACTTC. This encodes CASSQTGTGGEQYF.

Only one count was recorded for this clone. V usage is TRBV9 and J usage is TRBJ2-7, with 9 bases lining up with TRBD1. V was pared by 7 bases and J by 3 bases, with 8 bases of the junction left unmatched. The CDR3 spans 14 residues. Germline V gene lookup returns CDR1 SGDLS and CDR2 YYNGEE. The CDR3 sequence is CASGLGQGSYEQYF. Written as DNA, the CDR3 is TGTGCCAGCGGACTGGGACAGGGAAGCTACGAGCAGTACTTC.

The CDR3 sequence is CASQTISSTNEKLFF. The CDR3 nucleotides read TGTGCCAGCCAGACTATTTCGTCAACTAATGAAAAACTGTTTTTT. V is TRBV18 and J is TRBJ1-4; no firm D call. V was shortened by 8 bases and J by 0 bases, with 13 bases between the two germline ends. The CDR3 length is 15 residues. Germline V gene data show CDR1 as KGHSH and CDR2 as LQKENI.

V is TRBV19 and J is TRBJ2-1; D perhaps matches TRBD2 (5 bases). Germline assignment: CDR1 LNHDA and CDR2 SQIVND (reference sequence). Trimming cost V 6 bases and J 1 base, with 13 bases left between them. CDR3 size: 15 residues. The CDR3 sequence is CASSLEGWSYNEQFF. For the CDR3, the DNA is TGTGCCAGTAGCCTAGAGGGTTGGTCCTACAATGAGCAGTTCTTC.

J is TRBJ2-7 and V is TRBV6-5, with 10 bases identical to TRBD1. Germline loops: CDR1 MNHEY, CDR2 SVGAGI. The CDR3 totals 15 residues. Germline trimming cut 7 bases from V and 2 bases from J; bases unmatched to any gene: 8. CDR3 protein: CASILGTGETYEQYF. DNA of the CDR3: TGTGCCAGCATCCTCGGGACAGGGGAGACCTACGAGCAGTACTTC.

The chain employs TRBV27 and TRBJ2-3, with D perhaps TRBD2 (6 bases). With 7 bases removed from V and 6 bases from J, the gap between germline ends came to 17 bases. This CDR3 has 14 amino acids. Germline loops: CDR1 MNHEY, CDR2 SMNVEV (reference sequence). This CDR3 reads CASTQTWGVDTQYF. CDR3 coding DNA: TGTGCCAGCACCCAGACCTGGGGGGTGGATACGCAGTATTTT.

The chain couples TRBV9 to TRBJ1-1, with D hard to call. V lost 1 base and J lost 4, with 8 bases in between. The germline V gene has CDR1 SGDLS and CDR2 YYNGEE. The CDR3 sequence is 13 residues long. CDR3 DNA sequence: TGTGCCAGCAGCGTATTATGGGGCACTGAAGCTTTCTTT. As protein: CASSVLWGTEAFF. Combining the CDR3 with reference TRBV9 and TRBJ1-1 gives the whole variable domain DSGVTQTPKHLITATGQRVTLRCSPRSGDLSVYWYQQSLDQGLQFLIQYYNGEERAKGNILERFSAQQFPDLHSELNLSSLELGDSALYFCASSVLWGTEAFFGQGTRLTVV.

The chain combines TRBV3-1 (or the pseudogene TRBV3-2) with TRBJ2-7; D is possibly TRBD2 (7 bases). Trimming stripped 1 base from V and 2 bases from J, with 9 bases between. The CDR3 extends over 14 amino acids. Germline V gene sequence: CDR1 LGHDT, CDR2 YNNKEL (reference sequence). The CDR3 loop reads CASSQGGGPYEQYF. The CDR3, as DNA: TGTGCCAGCAGCCAAGGGGGGGGGCCCTACGAGCAGTACTTC.

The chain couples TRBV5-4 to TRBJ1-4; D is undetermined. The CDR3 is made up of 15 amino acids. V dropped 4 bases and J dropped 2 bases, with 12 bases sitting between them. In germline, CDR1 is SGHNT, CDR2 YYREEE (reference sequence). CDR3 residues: CASSLRPRTNEKLFF. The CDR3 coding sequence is TGTGCCAGCAGCCTACGGCCTCGGACTAATGAAAAACTGTTTTTT.

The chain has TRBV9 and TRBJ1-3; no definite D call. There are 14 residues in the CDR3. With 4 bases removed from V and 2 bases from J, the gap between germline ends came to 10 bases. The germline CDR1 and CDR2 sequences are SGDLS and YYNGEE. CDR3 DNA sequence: TGTGCCAGCAGCACCGCAAGCACTGGAAACACCATATATTTT. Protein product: CASSTASTGNTIYF.

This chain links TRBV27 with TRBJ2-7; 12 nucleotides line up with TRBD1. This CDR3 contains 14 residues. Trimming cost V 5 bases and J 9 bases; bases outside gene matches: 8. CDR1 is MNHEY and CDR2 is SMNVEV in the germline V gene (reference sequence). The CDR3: CASSTRDRGRRQYF. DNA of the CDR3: TGTGCCAGCAGTACCCGGGACAGGGGGCGGCGGCAGTACTTC.

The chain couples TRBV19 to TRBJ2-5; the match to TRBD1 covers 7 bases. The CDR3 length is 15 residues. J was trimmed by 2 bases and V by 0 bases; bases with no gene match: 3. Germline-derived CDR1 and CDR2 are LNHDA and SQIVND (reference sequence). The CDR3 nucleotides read TGTGCCAGTAGTATAGACCGGGGACAGCAAGAGACCCAGTACTTC. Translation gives CASSIDRGQQETQYF. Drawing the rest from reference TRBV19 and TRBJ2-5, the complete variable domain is DGGITQSPKYLFRKEGQNVTLSCEQNLNHDAMYWYRQDPGQGLRLIYYSQIVNDFQKGDIAEGYSVSREKKESFPLTVTSAQKNPTAFYLCASSIDRGQQETQYFGPGTRLLVL.

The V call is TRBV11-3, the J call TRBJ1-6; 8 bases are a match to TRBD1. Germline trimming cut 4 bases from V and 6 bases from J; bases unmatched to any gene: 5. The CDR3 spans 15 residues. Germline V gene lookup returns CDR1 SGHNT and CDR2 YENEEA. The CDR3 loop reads CASSSDRGGNSPLHF. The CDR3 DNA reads TGTGCCAGCAGCTCCGACAGGGGTGGTAATTCACCCCTCCACTTT.

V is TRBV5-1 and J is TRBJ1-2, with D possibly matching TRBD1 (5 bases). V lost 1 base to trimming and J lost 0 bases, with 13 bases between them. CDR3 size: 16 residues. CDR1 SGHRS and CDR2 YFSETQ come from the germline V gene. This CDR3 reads CASSLNPGWANYGYTF. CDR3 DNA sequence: TGCGCCAGCAGCTTGAACCCAGGGTGGGCTAACTATGGCTACACCTTC.

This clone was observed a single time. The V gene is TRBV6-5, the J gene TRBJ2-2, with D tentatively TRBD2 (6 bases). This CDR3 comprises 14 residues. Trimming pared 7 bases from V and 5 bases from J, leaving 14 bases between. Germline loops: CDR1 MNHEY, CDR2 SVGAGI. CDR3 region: CASNRDLITGELFF. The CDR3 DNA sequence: TGTGCCAGCAACCGGGACTTAATAACCGGGGAGCTGTTTTTT.

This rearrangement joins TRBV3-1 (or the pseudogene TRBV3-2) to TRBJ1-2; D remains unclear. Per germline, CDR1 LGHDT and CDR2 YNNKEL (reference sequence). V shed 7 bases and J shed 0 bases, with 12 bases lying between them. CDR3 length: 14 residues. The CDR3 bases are TGTGCCAGCACCTGTACGGTAGCTAACTATGGCTACACCTTC. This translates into CASTCTVANYGYTF.

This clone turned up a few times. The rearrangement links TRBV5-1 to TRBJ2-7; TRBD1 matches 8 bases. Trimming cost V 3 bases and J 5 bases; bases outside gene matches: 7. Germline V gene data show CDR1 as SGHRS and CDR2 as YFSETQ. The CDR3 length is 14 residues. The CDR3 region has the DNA TGCGCCAGCAGCTCGGACAGGGCCCGGAACGAGCAGTACTTC. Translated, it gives CASSSDRARNEQYF.

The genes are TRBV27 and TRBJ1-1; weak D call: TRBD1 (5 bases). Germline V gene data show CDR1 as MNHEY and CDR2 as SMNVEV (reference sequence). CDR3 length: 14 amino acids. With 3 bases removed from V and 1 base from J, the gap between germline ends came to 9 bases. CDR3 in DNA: TGTGCCAGCAGTTTTCGGCAGGGGAACACTGAAGCTTTCTTT. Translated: CASSFRQGNTEAFF.

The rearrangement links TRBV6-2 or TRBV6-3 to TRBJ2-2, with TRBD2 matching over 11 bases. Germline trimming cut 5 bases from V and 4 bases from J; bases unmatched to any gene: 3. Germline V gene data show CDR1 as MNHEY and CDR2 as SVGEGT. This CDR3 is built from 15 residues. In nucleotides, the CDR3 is TGTGCCAGCAGTAGTAGCGGGGGGGGCACCGGGGAGCTGTTTTTT. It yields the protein CASSSSGGGTGELFF.

This CDR3 is CAISEVRGEEKLFF. The CDR3 bases are TGTGCCATCAGTGAGGTCAGGGGTGAGGAAAAACTGTTTTTT. The genes are TRBV10-3 and TRBJ1-4; possibly TRBD1 for D (6 bases). The CDR3 is 14 amino acids. Germline values: CDR1 ENHRY, CDR2 SYGVKD. Between the trimmed V and J ends, which lost 2 bases and 8 bases, there was a span of 12 bases.

CDR3 region: CASGRRDNQPQHF. DNA for the CDR3: TGTGCCAGCGGCCGGAGAGACAATCAGCCCCAGCATTTT. The chain carries TRBV6-5 and TRBJ1-5; no definite D call. V lost 8 bases and J lost 3, with 11 bases in between. The length of the CDR3 is 13 residues. CDR1 MNHEY and CDR2 SVGAGI come from the germline V gene.

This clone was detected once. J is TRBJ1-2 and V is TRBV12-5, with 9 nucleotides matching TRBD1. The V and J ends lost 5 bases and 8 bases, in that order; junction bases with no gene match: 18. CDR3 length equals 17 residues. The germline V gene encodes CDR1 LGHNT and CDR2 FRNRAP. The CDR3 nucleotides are TGTGCTAGTGGTCCCCAAACATCGACAGGGGGGATACGAGGCTACACCTTC. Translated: CASGPQTSTGGIRGYTF.

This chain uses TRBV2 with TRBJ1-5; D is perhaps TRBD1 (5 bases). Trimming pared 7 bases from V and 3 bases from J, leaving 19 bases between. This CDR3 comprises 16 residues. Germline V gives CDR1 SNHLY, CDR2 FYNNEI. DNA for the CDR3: TGTGCCAGCACCGGAAAGGAACAGGCCTACAATCAGCCCCAGCATTTT. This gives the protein CASTGKEQAYNQPQHF.

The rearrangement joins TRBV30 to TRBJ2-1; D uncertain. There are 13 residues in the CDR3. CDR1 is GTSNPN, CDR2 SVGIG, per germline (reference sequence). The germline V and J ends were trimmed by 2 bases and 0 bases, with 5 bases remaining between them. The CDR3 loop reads CAWSLGSYNEQFF. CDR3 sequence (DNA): TGTGCCTGGAGTCTGGGCTCCTACAATGAGCAGTTCTTC.

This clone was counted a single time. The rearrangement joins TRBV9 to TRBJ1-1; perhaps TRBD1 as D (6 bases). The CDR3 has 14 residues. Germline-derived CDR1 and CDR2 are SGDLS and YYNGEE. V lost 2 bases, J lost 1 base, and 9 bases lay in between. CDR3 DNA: TGTGCCAGCAGCGTTACAGGGACGAACACTGAAGCTTTCTTT. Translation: CASSVTGTNTEAFF.